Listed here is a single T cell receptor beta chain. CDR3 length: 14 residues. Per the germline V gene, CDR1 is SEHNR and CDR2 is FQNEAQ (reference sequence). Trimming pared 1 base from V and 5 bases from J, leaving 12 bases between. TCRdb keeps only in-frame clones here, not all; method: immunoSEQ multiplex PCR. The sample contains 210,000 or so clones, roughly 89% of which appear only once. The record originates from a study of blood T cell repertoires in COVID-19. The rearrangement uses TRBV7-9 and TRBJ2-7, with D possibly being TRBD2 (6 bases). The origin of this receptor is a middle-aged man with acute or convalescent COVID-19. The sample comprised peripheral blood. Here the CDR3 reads CASSLESGRHEQYF. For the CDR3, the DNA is TGTGCCAGCAGCTTAGAGTCAGGGAGGCACGAGCAGTACTTC. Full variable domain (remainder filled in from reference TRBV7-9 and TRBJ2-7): DTGVSQNPRHKITKRGQNVTFRCDPISEHNRLYWYRQTLGQGPEFLTYFQNEAQLEKSRLLSDRFSAERPKGSFSTLEIQRTEQGDSAMYLCASSLESGRHEQYFGPGTRLTVT.